This record concerns one T cell receptor beta chain sequence. This entry is derived from a study of shared clonotypes between healthy human individuals. Study summary: Per-donor plates numbered three CD4 naive, three CD4 memory, two CD8 naive and one CD8 memory.

CDR1 is LNHDA, CDR2 SQIVND, per germline (reference sequence). This CDR3 region has 16 residues. V lost 5 bases, J lost 2 bases, and 11 bases stayed unmatched. Libraries were prepared by immunoSEQ multiplex PCR; TCRdb keeps only in-frame clonotypes and omits some of them. Of approximately 1,000,000 clones listed, roughly 80% are singletons. Sequenced material: memory CD4+ T cells from PBMCs. Documented subset: CD45RA-negative fraction. The receptor was derived from a man aged 18 to 30 in good health. Some clones in this sample may be carry-over from other donors' samples. The chain links TRBV19 to TRBJ1-2; 7 bases agree with TRBD1. The CDR3 DNA follows: TGTGCCAGTAGTCCCTCTGGGCCAGGGGGAAACTATGGCTACACCTTC. Its translation is CASSPSGPGGNYGYTF.